The sequence of this T cell receptor (beta chain) was determined in a study of T cell repertoires in ileal Crohn's disease. Time point indicated: inflamed ileum from the surgical specimen. Assay: immunoSEQ multiplex PCR; the TCRdb copy retains only in-frame clones and omits some. Of fewer than 2,000 clones listed, 65% to 90% are singletons. This clonotype originated in an adult with Crohn's disease. Specimen: ileal tissue.

The CDR3 region is CASSFSPNTEAFF. The CDR3 DNA reads as TGTGCCAGCAGCTTTTCCCCGAACACTGAAGCTTTCTTT. The chain joins TRBV7-2 to TRBJ1-1; D is uncertain. CDR3 length equals 13 residues. V was pared by 3 bases and J by 1 base, with 6 bases between. Germline CDR1 reads SGHTA; CDR2 reads FQGNSA.